Each of the 30 T cell receptor beta chains below was sequenced from the same sample in a study of T cells in Graves' hyperthyroidism and ophthalmopathy. TCR beta CDR3 regions were amplified from RNA transcripts. When the TCR CDR3 underwent first-round RT-PCR, the HTBI primer set was used. TCRdb itself ran the multiplex PCR reads through MiXCR, one entry per CDR3 protein. The table shows about 520,000 distinct CDR3 sequences, with approximately 24% occurring only once. Sequenced: blood. These receptors all stem from a woman in her twenties or thirties with Graves' ophthalmopathy.

This clonotype was recorded at least ten times. The gene calls are TRBV6-1 and TRBJ1-5; D is unresolved. V was clipped by 10 bases and J by 2 bases, with 15 bases between them. CDR1 and CDR2 from the germline V gene are MNHNS and SASEGT. This CDR3 has 14 residues. The CDR3 protein is CATPNRDRNQPQHF. For the CDR3, the DNA is TGTGCCACCCCTAACCGAGACCGCAATCAGCCCCAGCATTTT.

This sequence joins TRBV6-2 or TRBV6-3 and TRBJ2-2; D gene uncertain. V lost 2 bases to trimming and J lost 6 bases, with 7 bases between them. This CDR3 comprises 13 residues. Looked up from germline, CDR1 is MNHEY and CDR2 is SVGEGT. This CDR3 is CASSYHSAGELFF. CDR3 coding DNA: TGTGCCAGCAGTTACCACAGCGCCGGGGAGCTGTTTTTT.

Concerning this clonotype: The CDR3 end shows no conserved phenylalanine or tryptophan, and so a read error is likely. The V call is TRBV29-1, the J call TRBJ1-2; D is ambiguous. The CDR3 totals 13 residues. Trimming cost V 3 bases and J 4 bases, with 12 bases left between them. Germline loops: CDR1 SQVTM, CDR2 ANQGSEA. CDR3 sequence reads: CSVDWTEIYGYTY. CDR3 sequence (DNA): TGCAGCGTTGATTGGACCGAGATCTATGGCTACACCTAC.

This clonotype came up a few times. J is TRBJ2-2 and V is TRBV6-2 or TRBV6-3; 7 bases are a match to TRBD1. Germline CDR1 MNHEY, CDR2 SVGEGT. The CDR3 spans 19 residues. The junction had 14 bases not matched to a gene; V was cut back by 2 bases and J by 2 bases. The CDR3 spells CASSYGLSSGTANTGELFF. As DNA, the CDR3 is TGTGCCAGCAGTTACGGTCTGTCTTCGGGGACAGCTAACACCGGGGAGCTGTTTTTT.

J is TRBJ1-5 and V is TRBV20-1, with D maybe TRBD1 (6 bases). Looked up from germline, CDR1 is DFQATT and CDR2 is SNEGSKA (reference sequence). Trimming left V 6 bases short and J 3 bases short, with 12 bases between. CDR3 size: 13 residues. CDR3: CSAQDSHNQPQHF. For the CDR3, the DNA is TGCAGTGCCCAGGACAGTCACAATCAGCCCCAGCATTTT.

Comments on this clonotype: This clone may be a read error of a much larger clone one base away. The chain has TRBV10-3 and TRBJ2-5, with D perhaps TRBD1 or TRBD2 (5 bases each). This CDR3 spans 14 amino acids. The V gene's germline CDR1 is ENHRY and CDR2 SYGVKD. V lost 8 bases and J 4 bases, leaving 17 bases between the germline ends. The CDR3 DNA sequence: TGTGCCATCCGAAAGCTGGGGGAGAGAGAGACCCAGTACTTC. The encoded protein is CAIRKLGERETQYF.

The chain has TRBV27 and TRBJ1-6; D possibly corresponds to TRBD1 (5 bases). The CDR3 spans 14 residues. Germline CDR1 is MNHEY and CDR2 is SMNVEV (reference sequence). V was trimmed by 3 bases and J by 7 bases, leaving 10 bases between them. CDR3 amino acids: CASSLGGGNSPLHF. The DNA of the CDR3 is TGTGCCAGCAGTTTGGGGGGAGGAAATTCACCCCTCCACTTT.

The chain is built from TRBV6-2 or TRBV6-3 and TRBJ1-5, with TRBD1 matching over 11 bases. After removal of 5 bases from V and 8 bases from J, the junction contained 8 bases not matched to a gene. From germline, CDR1 is MNHEY and CDR2 SVGEGT. CDR3 length: 15 residues. The chain's CDR3 is CASSPGTGGTEPQHF. CDR3 nucleotide sequence: TGTGCCAGCAGTCCCGGGACAGGGGGAACTGAGCCCCAGCATTTT.

This clonotype was detected many times. The chain joins TRBV24-1 to TRBJ2-5; D call uncertain. The CDR3 runs 12 residues. Germline assignment: CDR1 KGHDR and CDR2 SFDVKD. V shed 0 bases and J shed 5 bases, with 3 bases lying between them. The CDR3 reads CATSDLLETQYF. CDR3 nucleotides: TGTGCCACCAGTGATTTGCTCGAGACCCAGTACTTC.

This clonotype was picked up many times. V usage is TRBV5-1 and J usage is TRBJ2-7; TRBD1 might be the D (5 bases). Germline loops: CDR1 SGHRS, CDR2 YFSETQ. The CDR3 has 14 residues. V shed 1 base and J shed 3 bases, with 11 bases lying between them. CDR3 in DNA: TGCGCCAGCAGCTTGAGGGGCTCCCTCTACGAGCAGTACTTC. Its protein is CASSLRGSLYEQYF.

This chain uses TRBV11-1 with TRBJ1-1, with 8 nucleotides matching TRBD1. Germline V gene data show CDR1 as SGHAT and CDR2 as FQDESV (reference sequence). Trimming removed 5 bases from V and 2 bases from J; junction bases left unmatched: 10. This CDR3 is 16 amino acids long. CDR3 protein: CASSTQDRVGNTEAFF. For the CDR3, the DNA is TGTGCCAGCAGCACCCAGGACAGGGTAGGAAACACTGAAGCTTTCTTT.

In this sample, this clonotype turned up many times. This rearrangement joins TRBV6-5 to TRBJ1-1, with 9 bases matching TRBD1. V gave up 4 bases and J gave up 4 bases; unmatched junction bases: 4. The CDR3 contains 14 residues. Per germline, CDR1 MNHEY and CDR2 SVGAGI. The CDR3 DNA is TGTGCCAGCAGTTTACAGGGGGCGGTCACTGAAGCTTTCTTT. Protein: CASSLQGAVTEAFF.

The rearrangement links TRBV20-1 to TRBJ2-3; D may match TRBD1 or TRBD2 (6 bases each). Trimming took 3 bases from V and 7 from J, leaving 14 bases between them. CDR3 size: 13 residues. Looked up from germline, CDR1 is DFQATT and CDR2 is SNEGSKA (reference sequence). CDR3 residues: CSARAGGGYTQYF. The CDR3, as DNA: TGCAGTGCTAGGGCCGGAGGGGGATATACGCAGTATTTT.

This clonotype was seen at least ten times. The chain uses TRBV29-1 and TRBJ1-2; D gene uncertain. The germline V and J ends were trimmed by 0 bases and 0 bases, with 17 bases remaining between them. The CDR3 covers 17 residues. From germline, CDR1 is SQVTM and CDR2 ANQGSEA. The CDR3 loop reads CSVEDQELMLANYGYTF. CDR3 sequence (DNA): TGCAGCGTTGAAGATCAAGAGTTAATGCTAGCTAACTATGGCTACACCTTC.

This clonotype showed up many times. This chain links TRBV6-5 with TRBJ1-5, with D maybe TRBD1 (6 bases). V lost 6 bases and J 6 bases, leaving 18 bases between the germline ends. Germline V gives CDR1 MNHEY, CDR2 SVGAGI. The CDR3 sequence is 15 residues long. The CDR3 nucleotides are TGTGCCAGCAGCTACGGGACACCCCTAGGTCAGCCCCAGCATTTT. Translated: CASSYGTPLGQPQHF.

This chain links TRBV5-1 with TRBJ2-7, with D perhaps assigned TRBD1 or TRBD2 (5 bases each). V was shortened by 4 bases and J by 2 bases, with 16 bases between the two germline ends. CDR1 is SGHRS and CDR2 is YFSETQ in the germline V gene. This CDR3 contains 15 residues. CDR3 region: CASSKRDGATYEQYF. CDR3 DNA sequence: TGCGCCAGCAGCAAGAGGGACGGAGCAACCTACGAGCAGTACTTC.

This clonotype was found many times. This rearrangement joins TRBV7-2 to TRBJ2-5; 12 nucleotides match TRBD2. Trimming at V came to 5 bases and at J to 5 bases, leaving 9 bases not matched to a gene. The CDR3 has 16 residues. The germline CDR1 and CDR2 sequences are SGHTA and FQGNSA. The CDR3 coding sequence is TGTGCCAGCAGCCCTCTACTAGCGGGGGGAGGGGAGACCCAGTACTTC. Its protein product is CASSPLLAGGGETQYF.

This clonotype appeared many times. This sequence joins TRBV11-2 and TRBJ2-5; the D is unclear. The germline V gene encodes CDR1 SGHAT and CDR2 FQNNGV. The CDR3 runs 14 residues. Trimming took 6 bases from V and 1 from J, leaving 12 bases between them. The CDR3 reads CASSSESGQETQYF. Written as DNA, the CDR3 is TGTGCCAGCAGTTCCGAGTCGGGCCAAGAGACCCAGTACTTC.

The sample holds many counts of this clonotype. The chain has TRBV7-2 and TRBJ2-7; no clear D gene. Germline V gives CDR1 SGHTA, CDR2 FQGNSA. This CDR3 region has 13 residues. The V end was cut by 1 base, the J end by 3 bases, with 7 bases between. CDR3 protein: CASSLGASYEQYF. The CDR3 DNA reads TGTGCCAGCAGCTTAGGGGCTAGCTACGAGCAGTACTTC. Combining the CDR3 with reference TRBV7-2 and TRBJ2-7 gives the whole variable domain GAGVSQSPSNKVTEKGKDVELRCDPISGHTALYWYRQSLGQGLEFLIYFQGNSAPDKSGLPSDRFSAERTGGSVSTLTIQRTQQEDSAVYLCASSLGASYEQYFGPGTRLTVT.

The CDR3 DNA is TGTGCCAGCAGCTTATCTCGGGGACAGGGGAGTCAGCCCCAGCATTTT. This translates into CASSLSRGQGSQPQHF. The rearrangement joins TRBV11-2 to TRBJ1-5; 10 positions match TRBD1. The CDR3 is made up of 16 amino acids. The trim removed 2 bases at V and 6 bases at J, leaving 7 bases unmatched. From germline, CDR1 is SGHAT and CDR2 FQNNGV.

This clonotype came up a few times. This chain joins TRBV6-2 or TRBV6-3 and TRBJ2-2; no clear D. V was pared by 5 bases and J by 4 bases, with 11 bases between. The CDR3 consists of 14 residues. Germline lookup yields CDR1 MNHEY and CDR2 SVGEGT. For the CDR3, the DNA is TGTGCCAGCAGTGCCGGCACCCTCACCGGGGAGCTGTTTTTT. Amino acid sequence: CASSAGTLTGELFF.

This clonotype occurred many times. J is TRBJ1-2 and V is TRBV19; a possible D gene is TRBD1 (5 bases). V shed 6 bases and J shed 3 bases, with 11 bases lying between them. The CDR3 has 13 amino acids. CDR1 is LNHDA, CDR2 SQIVND, per germline (reference sequence). The CDR3 DNA follows: TGTGCCAGTAGACCGGGACTGGACTATGGCTACACCTTC. Translation gives CASRPGLDYGYTF.

This clonotype appeared a few times. A read error is possible here, since a much larger clone lies one base away. The chain uses TRBV27 and TRBJ1-1; a possible D gene is TRBD1 (6 bases). CDR1 is MNHEY, CDR2 SMNVEV, per germline (reference sequence). This CDR3 region has 13 residues. For the CDR3, the DNA is TGTGCCAGCAATTTAAAACGGGGGCGCGAAGCTTTCTTT. Its protein product is CASNLKRGREAFF.

This clonotype was recorded at least ten times. V usage is TRBV20-1 and J usage is TRBJ1-5; no clear D. The CDR3 consists of 12 residues. Germline V CDR1 and CDR2: DFQATT, SNEGSKA (reference sequence). V was clipped by 4 bases and J by 6 bases, with 10 bases between them. The CDR3 loop reads CSAIRGSQPQHF. CDR3 coding DNA: TGCAGTGCTATTCGGGGTTCTCAGCCCCAGCATTTT.

Many counts were recorded for this clonotype. V usage is TRBV19 and J usage is TRBJ1-1; no clear D. Germline CDR1 is LNHDA and CDR2 is SQIVND (reference sequence). This CDR3 is 14 amino acids long. Trimming shortened V by 5 bases and J by 1 base, and 11 bases separated the two germline ends. CDR3 protein: CASSATSSNTEAFF. In DNA form, the CDR3 reads TGTGCCAGTAGTGCTACTAGCTCGAACACTGAAGCTTTCTTT.

V usage is TRBV27 and J usage is TRBJ2-3; 9 bases line up with TRBD1. The V and J ends lost 6 bases and 3 bases, in that order; junction bases with no gene match: 7. This CDR3 is built from 15 residues. Germline values: CDR1 MNHEY, CDR2 SMNVEV (reference sequence). The CDR3 bases are TGTGCCAGCAGACGGCCGGGACAGGGTACAGATACGCAGTATTTT. Translating gives CASRRPGQGTDTQYF.

This clonotype was observed at least ten times. The rearrangement uses TRBV2 and TRBJ2-5; possibly TRBD2 for D (6 bases). This CDR3 region has 14 residues. The germline V and J ends were trimmed by 7 bases and 7 bases, with 19 bases remaining between them. Germline V gives CDR1 SNHLY, CDR2 FYNNEI. In nucleotides, the CDR3 is TGTGCCAGCATGGGGGGAGAGGGAGCAGGGACCCAGTACTTC. This translates into CASMGGEGAGTQYF.

This clonotype was counted between two and nine times. The chain is built from TRBV19 and TRBJ1-5; no firm D call. CDR1 and CDR2 from the germline V gene are LNHDA and SQIVND (reference sequence). This CDR3 is built from 14 residues. V lost 7 bases to trimming and J lost 4 bases, with 14 bases between them. Here the CDR3 reads CASTPGFRNQPQHF. The DNA for the CDR3 is TGTGCCAGTACACCAGGCTTTCGGAATCAGCCCCAGCATTTT. The variable domain in full, completed from reference TRBV19 and TRBJ1-5, reads DGGITQSPKYLFRKEGQNVTLSCEQNLNHDAMYWYRQDPGQGLRLIYYSQIVNDFQKGDIAEGYSVSREKKESFPLTVTSAQKNPTAFYLCASTPGFRNQPQHFGDGTRLSIL.

In its sample, this clonotype was seen many times. This rearrangement joins TRBV19 to TRBJ2-5; 9 bases match TRBD2. The germline V gene has CDR1 LNHDA and CDR2 SQIVND (reference sequence). V lost 7 bases, J lost 1 base, and 10 bases stayed unmatched. This CDR3 contains 16 residues. The CDR3 region has the DNA TGTGCCAGTATTAGGTCTAGCGGGGAGTTCCAAGAGACCCAGTACTTC. This translates into CASIRSSGEFQETQYF.

This clonotype was recorded at least ten times. The chain uses TRBV19 and TRBJ1-1, with TRBD1 identical over 8 bases. The CDR3 has 13 residues. V shed 8 bases, J shed 4 bases, and the junction held 6 bases outside the gene matches. Germline V lookup: CDR1 LNHDA, CDR2 SQIVND (reference sequence). The CDR3 loop is CASLPTGATEAFF. The CDR3 DNA reads as TGTGCCAGTCTACCGACAGGGGCCACTGAAGCTTTCTTT.